This passage covers 22 T cell receptor beta chains from one sample sequenced in a study of blood T cell repertoires in COVID-19. Sequencing was performed with immunoSEQ multiplex PCR; in TCRdb, only in-frame clones are kept and a portion is missing. The sample includes around 130,000 clones, more than 85% of them seen just once. What was sequenced was peripheral blood. The receptor source for this set is a man between 50 and 59 years old with active or convalescent COVID-19.

This clone showed up just once. The V call is TRBV19, the J call TRBJ1-2, with 9 bases lining up with TRBD1. The V gene's germline CDR1 is LNHDA and CDR2 SQIVND (reference sequence). Unmatched junction bases numbered 4, after V lost 4 bases and J lost 4 bases. The CDR3 runs 14 residues. The CDR3 DNA reads TGTGCCAGTAGTACCCAGGACAGGGGCTATGGCTACACCTTC. This encodes CASSTQDRGYGYTF.

V gene TRBV30 combines with J gene TRBJ2-3; no definite D call. V gave up 4 bases and J gave up 6 bases, with 17 bases separating them. Per the germline V gene, CDR1 is GTSNPN and CDR2 is SVGIG (reference sequence). The CDR3 runs to 14 residues. The CDR3 protein is CAWKQQNLGDTQYF. CDR3 DNA sequence: TGTGCCTGGAAGCAGCAGAACCTCGGGGATACGCAGTATTTT.

The chain combines TRBV6-5 with TRBJ1-1; D might be TRBD1 (5 bases). Germline CDR1 reads MNHEY; CDR2 reads SVGAGI. V dropped 7 bases and J dropped 1 base, with 10 bases sitting between them. This CDR3 contains 13 residues. The CDR3 nucleotides read TGTGCCAGCATCCTCACAGGGAACACTGAAGCTTTCTTT. Translation gives CASILTGNTEAFF.

The chain employs TRBV2 and TRBJ2-7; possibly TRBD1 for D (5 bases). Germline lookup yields CDR1 SNHLY and CDR2 FYNNEI. The V and J ends lost 7 bases and 2 bases respectively, with 21 bases between them. CDR3 length: 16 amino acids. CDR3 DNA sequence: TGTGCCAGCACAAGACCCCAGGGCCCCAGCCCCTACGAGCAGTACTTC. Translation gives CASTRPQGPSPYEQYF.

This clone has just one count. The chain employs TRBV2 and TRBJ1-2; 7 bases agree with TRBD1. The germline gives CDR1 SNHLY, CDR2 FYNNEI. Germline trimming cut 6 bases from V and 2 bases from J; bases unmatched to any gene: 6. The CDR3 totals 14 residues. CDR3 in DNA: TGTGCCAGCAGGGCCGGGACAGCCAACTATGGCTACACCTTC. This translates into CASRAGTANYGYTF.

The chain links TRBV30 to TRBJ2-4, with TRBD1 identical over 8 bases. The germline V gene has CDR1 GTSNPN and CDR2 SVGIG (reference sequence). Trimming took 2 bases from V and 8 from J; bases not matched to a gene: 8. The CDR3 is 14 amino acids. The CDR3 loop reads CAWSTRGLGDIQYF. Written as DNA, the CDR3 is TGTGCCTGGAGTACCAGGGGGCTCGGAGACATTCAGTACTTC.

The rearrangement links TRBV20-1 to TRBJ2-3; D possibly corresponds to TRBD2 (6 bases). V gave up 3 bases and J gave up 3 bases, with 10 bases separating them. The germline gives CDR1 DFQATT, CDR2 SNEGSKA (reference sequence). The CDR3 contains 13 residues. The CDR3 bases are TGCAGTGCTAGTATGGGGGGTACAGATACGCAGTATTTT. Translation: CSASMGGTDTQYF.

The J gene is TRBJ2-2, the V gene TRBV5-1, with a weak D call TRBD1 (6 bases). The length of the CDR3 is 14 residues. The germline gives CDR1 SGHRS, CDR2 YFSETQ. V dropped 4 bases and J dropped 5 bases, with 12 bases sitting between them. The CDR3 loop reads CASSLRDMTGELFF. As DNA, the CDR3 is TGCGCCAGCAGCCTCCGGGACATGACCGGGGAGCTGTTTTTT.

This rearrangement joins TRBV29-1 to TRBJ2-1; perhaps TRBD1 as D (6 bases). The germline V gene has CDR1 SQVTM and CDR2 ANQGSEA. The V end lost 5 bases, the J end lost 8 bases, and 10 bases lay between the germline ends. The CDR3 runs 11 residues. Written as DNA, the CDR3 is TGCAGCGTTACAGGGTTGGATGAGCAGTTCTTC. This gives the protein CSVTGLDEQFF.

V usage is TRBV10-3 and J usage is TRBJ1-5; D uncertain. The V gene lost 2 bases and the J gene lost 8 bases, with 10 bases spanning the gap. The CDR3 is 13 amino acids. Germline V gene data show CDR1 as ENHRY and CDR2 as SYGVKD. The CDR3 DNA is TGTGCCATCAGTGAGCCCGGGTTGGAGCCCCAGCATTTT. It is translated as CAISEPGLEPQHF.

The chain couples TRBV30 to TRBJ1-1, with TRBD1 identical over 8 bases. This CDR3 region has 13 residues. The ends lost 6 bases at V and 2 bases at J; junction bases unmatched: 5. From germline, CDR1 is GTSNPN and CDR2 SVGIG (reference sequence). CDR3 in amino acids: CACPDRENTEAFF. CDR3 DNA sequence: TGTGCCTGCCCGGACAGGGAAAACACTGAAGCTTTCTTT.

The chain is built from TRBV18 and TRBJ1-6; possibly TRBD1 for D (5 bases). Trimming shortened V by 6 bases and J by 10 bases, and 22 bases separated the two germline ends. CDR3 length: 16 residues. Germline V gives CDR1 KGHSH, CDR2 LQKENI. CDR3 amino acids: CASSPGQTNLGSPLHF. The DNA of the CDR3 is TGTGCCAGCTCCCCTGGACAAACGAATCTGGGATCACCCCTCCACTTT.

The genes are TRBV3-1 (or the pseudogene TRBV3-2) and TRBJ2-1; no definite D call. This CDR3 is 13 amino acids long. Per the germline V gene, CDR1 is LGHDT and CDR2 is YNNKEL (reference sequence). Trimming shortened V by 0 bases and J by 9 bases, and 9 bases separated the two germline ends. This chain's CDR3 is CASSQEPRREQFF. The CDR3 DNA reads as TGTGCCAGCAGCCAAGAGCCGCGGCGTGAGCAGTTCTTC.

CDR3: CASSRGGQRGTEAFF. The CDR3 region has the DNA TGTGCCAGTAGTAGGGGGGGGCAGAGAGGCACTGAAGCTTTCTTT. The chain has TRBV19 and TRBJ1-1, with a tentative D call TRBD1 (6 bases). Germline values: CDR1 LNHDA, CDR2 SQIVND (reference sequence). The length of the CDR3 is 15 residues. V was shortened by 4 bases and J by 4 bases, with 16 bases between the two germline ends.

This clone was seen only once. The chain employs TRBV7-2 and TRBJ1-5; D not resolved. This CDR3 has 13 residues. In germline, CDR1 is SGHTA, CDR2 FQGNSA. V was clipped by 3 bases and J by 3 bases, with 6 bases between them. Written as DNA, the CDR3 is TGTGCCAGCAGCTTTAATCCCAATCAGCCCCAGCATTTT. It codes for CASSFNPNQPQHF.

This chain uses TRBV29-1 with TRBJ2-5; D possibly corresponds to TRBD2 (6 bases). The CDR3 has 13 residues. V lost 4 bases to trimming and J lost 4 bases, with 13 bases between them. Germline V gene data show CDR1 as SQVTM and CDR2 as ANQGSEA. In DNA, the CDR3 is TGCAGCGTTGCTCAGGGAGGTGGAGAGACCCAGTACTTC. Its translation: CSVAQGGGETQYF.

The genes are TRBV4-1 and TRBJ2-2; D gene uncertain. The CDR3 is 22 residues long. V was clipped by 2 bases and J by 0 bases, with 28 bases between them. The germline CDR1 and CDR2 sequences are MGHRA and YSYEKL. CDR3 DNA sequence: TGCGCCAGCAGCCAATCATCAGTCGCACGAGGCAGAGAATTCGCGAACACCGGGGAGCTGTTTTTT. This translates into CASSQSSVARGREFANTGELFF.

The rearrangement joins TRBV7-2 to TRBJ2-3; D perhaps matches TRBD1 (6 bases). Germline values: CDR1 SGHTA, CDR2 FQGNSA. The CDR3 covers 15 residues. V lost 0 bases and J lost 3, with 10 bases in between. The CDR3 region is CASSLAGAKTDTQYF. The CDR3 DNA reads as TGTGCCAGCAGCTTAGCGGGGGCAAAAACAGATACGCAGTATTTT.

This chain connects TRBV12-5 to TRBJ1-3; tentative D call: TRBD1 (6 bases). CDR3 size: 16 residues. Germline CDR1 and CDR2: LGHNT and FRNRAP. Trimming removed 3 bases from V and 2 bases from J, with 14 bases in between. The CDR3 loop is CASGFGSQGAGNTIYF. CDR3 nucleotides: TGTGCTAGTGGTTTTGGCTCACAGGGTGCTGGAAACACCATATATTTT.

The CDR3 reads CASSPNPGTGDDIQYF. The CDR3 DNA is TGTGCCAGTAGTCCCAACCCCGGGACAGGGGATGACATTCAGTACTTC. The chain uses TRBV19 and TRBJ2-4; 10 nucleotides line up with TRBD1. With V trimmed by 5 bases and J by 8 bases, 12 bases remained unmatched. Germline V gives CDR1 LNHDA, CDR2 SQIVND (reference sequence). CDR3 length: 16 amino acids.

This rearrangement joins TRBV15 to TRBJ2-4; a possible D gene is TRBD1 (5 bases). This CDR3 is built from 14 residues. The germline CDR1 and CDR2 sequences are LNHNV and YYDKDF (reference sequence). Deletions cut 0 bases from V and 7 bases from J, with 10 bases between. Here the CDR3 reads CATSRDQGTNIQYF. In DNA form, the CDR3 reads TGTGCCACCAGCAGAGACCAGGGAACGAACATTCAGTACTTC.

This clone has more than one count but fewer than ten. The CDR3 loop reads CASSLAQTYEQYF. The CDR3 nucleotides are TGTGCCAGCAGCTTGGCTCAGACCTACGAGCAGTACTTC. The chain links TRBV5-6 to TRBJ2-7; D gene uncertain. The ends were cut back, 0 bases at V and 2 bases at J, with 6 bases in the middle. Looked up from germline, CDR1 is SGHDT and CDR2 is YYEEEE. The CDR3 extends over 13 amino acids. Filled out from reference TRBV5-6 and TRBJ2-7, the complete variable domain reads DAGVTQSPTHLIKTRGQQVTLRCSPKSGHDTVSWYQQALGQGPQFIFQYYEEEERQRGNFPDRFSGHQFPNYSSELNVNALLLGDSALYLCASSLAQTYEQYFGPGTRLTVT.